Detailed here is one T cell receptor (beta chain). Its antigen is not known. Nobody among the patients had been given any treatment before thyroid surgery. The data were taken from a study of metastatic and nonmetastatic thyroid tumors. TCRdb re-analyzed the PCR reads using MiXCR. Among 25,000 or so clones listed, 15% were seen once. Overall study results and limits: The reported finding was significantly higher TCR beta diversity in malignant thyroid tumors relative to benign nodules, in blood and tumor.

Trimming stripped 5 bases from V and 1 base from J, with 5 bases between. From germline, CDR1 is DFQATT and CDR2 SNEGSKA (reference sequence). The CDR3 is made up of 11 amino acids. The sequence came from a male donor with papillary thyroid cancer or a benign thyroid nodule (not recorded which). Some clones in this sample may be carry-over from other donors' samples. The chain recombines TRBV20-1 with TRBJ1-2; no clear D. The sequenced material came from blood. CDR3 amino acids: CSAYNNYGYTF. CDR3 nucleotides: TGCAGTGCTTACAATAACTATGGCTACACCTTC.